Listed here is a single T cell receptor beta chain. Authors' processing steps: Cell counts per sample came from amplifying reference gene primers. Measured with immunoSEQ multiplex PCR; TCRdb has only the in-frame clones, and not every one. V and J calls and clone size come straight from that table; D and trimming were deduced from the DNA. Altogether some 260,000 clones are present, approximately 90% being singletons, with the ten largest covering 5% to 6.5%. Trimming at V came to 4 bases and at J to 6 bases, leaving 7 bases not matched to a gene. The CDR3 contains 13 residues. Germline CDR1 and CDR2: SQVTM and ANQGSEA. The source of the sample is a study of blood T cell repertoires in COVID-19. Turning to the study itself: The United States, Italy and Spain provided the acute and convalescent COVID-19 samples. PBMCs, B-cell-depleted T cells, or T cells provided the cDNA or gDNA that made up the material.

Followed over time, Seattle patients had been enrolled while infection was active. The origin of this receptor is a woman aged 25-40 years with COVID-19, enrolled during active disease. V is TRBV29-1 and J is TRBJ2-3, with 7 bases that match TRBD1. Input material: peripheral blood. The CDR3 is CSVGLGGGDTQYF. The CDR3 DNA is TGCAGCGTTGGGTTAGGGGGCGGGGATACGCAGTATTTT.